A single T cell receptor (beta chain) is shown here with its context. Its antigen is as yet unknown. The V segment lost 3 bases and the J segment 2 bases; nucleotides outside the gene matches: 8. This CDR3 is 17 amino acids long. The germline V gene has CDR1 SGHRS and CDR2 YFSETQ. The entry originates in a study of OX40 agonist ivuxolimab in advanced cancers. On the study more broadly: Anti-PD-1, anti-PD-L1 or anti-CTLA-4 therapy given earlier was allowed, and approximately 40% had some. Overall study findings and caveats: Relative to CD4+, CD8+ T cells held more expanded clones on average. Some nonresponders additionally presented with little normalized T-cell clonal expansion.

Data came from immunoSEQ multiplex PCR; TCRdb stores just in-frame clones and leaves some out. The table includes fewer than 25,000 clones, 65% to 85% detected once. The chain uses TRBV5-1 and TRBJ2-1; 10 bases match TRBD1. The sequences come from CD4+ or CD8+ T cells sorted from blood, collected in a trial of the OX40 agonist ivuxolimab. The origin of this receptor is an adult with an advanced solid tumor such as melanoma, head and neck, liver or kidney cancer. CDR3 in amino acids: CASSWNRDRGPYNEQFF. The CDR3 nucleotides read TGCGCCAGCAGCTGGAACCGGGACAGGGGCCCCTACAATGAGCAGTTCTTC.